Listed below are T cell receptor beta chains from one sample, sequenced in a study of blood T cell repertoires in COVID-19. This table comes from immunoSEQ multiplex PCR, and its TCRdb copy is limited to in-frame clones, with some not included. The table has over 120,000 clones, around 87% seen once. Sequences were obtained from PBMCs or T cells enriched from blood (not recorded which). These receptors came from a man aged 55 to 69 who had recovered from COVID-19. Both conserved end residues are part of each CDR3. Fields, in order: D gene, J gene, V gene, clone size, CDR3 DNA, CDR3 protein. D genes are given only for firm matches. The listing skips clone size in some rows; elsewhere it reads once, few, many or a size class.

D gene: TRBD1; J gene: TRBJ1-2; V gene: TRBV28; clone size: NA; CDR3 DNA: TGTGCCAGCAGTCCTGGGACAGGGAACCGGTATGGCTACACCTTC; CDR3 protein: CASSPGTGNRYGYTF
D gene: NA; J gene: TRBJ2-7; V gene: TRBV27; clone size: NA; CDR3 DNA: TGTGCCAGCAGTTCTAGTGGTAAGGAGCAGTACTTC; CDR3 protein: CASSSSGKEQYF
D gene: TRBD1; J gene: TRBJ1-2; V gene: TRBV18; clone size: NA; CDR3 DNA: TGTGCCAGCTCCGTAGATCGGACAGGGGGCTCTTCTGGCTACACCTTC; CDR3 protein: CASSVDRTGGSSGYTF
D gene: TRBD2; J gene: TRBJ2-1; V gene: TRBV18; clone size: NA; CDR3 DNA: TGTGCCAGCTCAACGGGGGGGGCCTACAATGAGCAGTTCTTC; CDR3 protein: CASSTGGAYNEQFF
D gene: NA; J gene: TRBJ1-1; V gene: TRBV7-2; clone size: NA; CDR3 DNA: TGTGCCAGCAGCTCGCGGCGCGCTGAAGCTTTCTTT; CDR3 protein: CASSSRRAEAFF
D gene: NA; J gene: TRBJ1-5; V gene: TRBV6-6; clone size: NA; CDR3 DNA: TGTGCCAGCTTACAAACCCGAGGGAGCAATCAGCCCCAGCATTTT; CDR3 protein: CASLQTRGSNQPQHF
D gene: NA; J gene: TRBJ1-5; V gene: TRBV19; clone size: NA; CDR3 DNA: TGTGCCAGTAGTACCCCTCGACGGGAGCCCCAGCATTTT; CDR3 protein: CASSTPRREPQHF
D gene: NA; J gene: TRBJ1-2; V gene: TRBV5-1; clone size: few; CDR3 DNA: TGCGCCAGCAGCTTCCTCGCGGGAACTGACGGCTACACCTTC; CDR3 protein: CASSFLAGTDGYTF
D gene: TRBD1; J gene: TRBJ1-6; V gene: TRBV3-1/TRBV3-2; clone size: NA; CDR3 DNA: TGTGCCAGCAGCCAATGGGACAGGGGGCGCACACCCCTCCACTTT; CDR3 protein: CASSQWDRGRTPLHF
D gene: NA; J gene: TRBJ2-5; V gene: TRBV25-1; clone size: NA; CDR3 DNA: TGTGCCAGCAGTGATGGGGGGAAAGAGACCCAGTACTTC; CDR3 protein: CASSDGGKETQYF
D gene: NA; J gene: TRBJ1-1; V gene: TRBV5-5; clone size: NA; CDR3 DNA: TGTGCCAGCAGCTTGGGGGCGAACACTGAAGCTTTCTTT; CDR3 protein: CASSLGANTEAFF
D gene: NA; J gene: TRBJ1-2; V gene: TRBV6-5; clone size: NA; CDR3 DNA: TGTGCCAGCAGCGGACAGACACCCTATGGCTACACCTTC; CDR3 protein: CASSGQTPYGYTF
D gene: TRBD1; J gene: TRBJ1-5; V gene: TRBV7-6; clone size: NA; CDR3 DNA: TGTGCCAGCAGCTTAGAAGACAGGGGTAATCAGCCCCAGCATTTT; CDR3 protein: CASSLEDRGNQPQHF
D gene: NA; J gene: TRBJ2-3; V gene: TRBV19; clone size: NA; CDR3 DNA: TGTGCCAGTAGTATGATGCGTACCACAGATACGCAGTATTTT; CDR3 protein: CASSMMRTTDTQYF
D gene: NA; J gene: TRBJ2-5; V gene: TRBV28; clone size: NA; CDR3 DNA: TGTGCCAGCAGTTTTGTCCGGGTGGAGACCCAGTACTTC; CDR3 protein: CASSFVRVETQYF
D gene: TRBD2; J gene: TRBJ2-3; V gene: TRBV10-1; clone size: NA; CDR3 DNA: TGCGCCAGCAGCCTCACTAGCGGCTTAACCGGTGATACGCAGTATTTT; CDR3 protein: CASSLTSGLTGDTQYF
D gene: NA; J gene: TRBJ1-5; V gene: TRBV15; clone size: NA; CDR3 DNA: TGTGCCACCAGCAGAGTTGACGGGGGCAATCAGCCCCAGCATTTT; CDR3 protein: CATSRVDGGNQPQHF
D gene: NA; J gene: TRBJ2-7; V gene: TRBV5-4; clone size: NA; CDR3 DNA: TGTGCCAGCATGGTGGGCCAGGGAGGCGAGCAGTACTTC; CDR3 protein: CASMVGQGGEQYF
D gene: TRBD1; J gene: TRBJ2-7; V gene: TRBV29-1; clone size: few; CDR3 DNA: TGCAGCGTTAAGGGACAGGGGGCGAGTGAGCAGTACTTC; CDR3 protein: CSVKGQGASEQYF
D gene: TRBD1; J gene: TRBJ1-2; V gene: TRBV5-4; clone size: NA; CDR3 DNA: TGTGCCAGCAGCTCGTTGACAGGGGGCATTGACTATGGCTACACCTTC; CDR3 protein: CASSSLTGGIDYGYTF
D gene: NA; J gene: TRBJ2-6; V gene: TRBV5-4; clone size: NA; CDR3 DNA: TGTGCCAGCAGCTTACAGGGTGCTGGGGCCAACGTCCTGACTTTC; CDR3 protein: CASSLQGAGANVLTF
D gene: TRBD1; J gene: TRBJ2-7; V gene: TRBV27; clone size: NA; CDR3 DNA: TGTGCCAGCAGTGACGCACAGGGGGCAAAGCAGTACTTC; CDR3 protein: CASSDAQGAKQYF
D gene: TRBD1; J gene: TRBJ2-7; V gene: TRBV6-5; clone size: NA; CDR3 DNA: TGTGCCAGCAGTTACTTCGGACAGGGGATCTACGAGCAGTACTTC; CDR3 protein: CASSYFGQGIYEQYF
D gene: TRBD2; J gene: TRBJ2-5; V gene: TRBV11-2; clone size: NA; CDR3 DNA: TGTGCCAGCAGCTTAGGACTAGCGGGGAATCAAGAGACCCAGTACTTC; CDR3 protein: CASSLGLAGNQETQYF
D gene: TRBD1; J gene: TRBJ1-2; V gene: TRBV19; clone size: NA; CDR3 DNA: TGTGCCAGCAACAATCAGGGACAGGCCTATGGCTACACCTTC; CDR3 protein: CASNNQGQAYGYTF
D gene: TRBD2; J gene: TRBJ2-3; V gene: TRBV28; clone size: NA; CDR3 DNA: TGTGCCAGCAGTTTCCCAAGCGGGGGGGTGGTCCGTACGCAGTATTTT; CDR3 protein: CASSFPSGGVVRTQYF
D gene: NA; J gene: TRBJ1-1; V gene: TRBV7-8; clone size: NA; CDR3 DNA: TGTGCCAGCAGCCCGTCAGGGTCCAACACTGAAGCTTTCTTT; CDR3 protein: CASSPSGSNTEAFF
D gene: NA; J gene: TRBJ1-5; V gene: TRBV7-2; clone size: once; CDR3 DNA: TGTGCCAGCAGCTTAAGGGGGAATCAGCCCCAGCATTTT; CDR3 protein: CASSLRGNQPQHF
D gene: NA; J gene: TRBJ2-5; V gene: TRBV10-3; clone size: NA; CDR3 DNA: TGTGCCATCCTCGAGCGCGTGGGAGTAGGGGAGACCCAGTACTTC; CDR3 protein: CAILERVGVGETQYF
D gene: NA; J gene: TRBJ1-5; V gene: TRBV5-6; clone size: NA; CDR3 DNA: TGTGCCAGCAGCTTGTCTGCAGGGATGAATCAGCCCCAGCATTTT; CDR3 protein: CASSLSAGMNQPQHF
D gene: TRBD2; J gene: TRBJ2-1; V gene: TRBV5-6; clone size: once; CDR3 DNA: TGTGCCAGCAGCTTTAGCGGGAGCTCGAGGGGCAATGAGCAGTTCTTC; CDR3 protein: CASSFSGSSRGNEQFF
D gene: NA; J gene: TRBJ1-6; V gene: TRBV19; clone size: NA; CDR3 DNA: TGTGCCAGTAGTATATCACAGACCGGGACACAGGATAATTCACCCCTCCACTTT; CDR3 protein: CASSISQTGTQDNSPLHF
D gene: TRBD2; J gene: TRBJ2-1; V gene: TRBV19; clone size: NA; CDR3 DNA: TGTGCCAGTAGTCCCGCTTGGACTAGCGGATACAATGAGCAGTTCTTC; CDR3 protein: CASSPAWTSGYNEQFF
D gene: NA; J gene: TRBJ1-5; V gene: TRBV7-2; clone size: NA; CDR3 DNA: TGTGCCAGCAGCTCCATTAGCAATCAGCCCCAGCATTTT; CDR3 protein: CASSSISNQPQHF
D gene: TRBD1; J gene: TRBJ1-6; V gene: TRBV5-1; clone size: NA; CDR3 DNA: TGCGCCAGCAGCTTGGCGTGGGACAGGGCTCAAAATTCACCCCTCCACTTT; CDR3 protein: CASSLAWDRAQNSPLHF
D gene: TRBD1; J gene: TRBJ1-3; V gene: TRBV30; clone size: NA; CDR3 DNA: TGTGCCTCAACTGCAACAGGGGCTGGAAACACCATATATTTT; CDR3 protein: CASTATGAGNTIYF
D gene: TRBD1; J gene: TRBJ1-5; V gene: TRBV10-3; clone size: NA; CDR3 DNA: TGTGCCATCAGTGCGGGACAGGGAGAAGTTCAGCCCCAGCATTTT; CDR3 protein: CAISAGQGEVQPQHF
D gene: TRBD1; J gene: TRBJ1-2; V gene: TRBV5-1; clone size: NA; CDR3 DNA: TGCGCCAGCAGCTCGGTCCCGGGACAGGGCAACTATGGCTACACCTTC; CDR3 protein: CASSSVPGQGNYGYTF
D gene: NA; J gene: TRBJ2-7; V gene: TRBV5-1; clone size: NA; CDR3 DNA: TGCGCCAGCAGCTTGGCCTCGGGGTGGCCTCCTTACGAGCAGTACTTC; CDR3 protein: CASSLASGWPPYEQYF
D gene: TRBD2; J gene: TRBJ2-2; V gene: TRBV5-1; clone size: NA; CDR3 DNA: TGCGCCAGCAGCGGGACCGGGACTAGCTTCGGGGAGCTGTTTTTT; CDR3 protein: CASSGTGTSFGELFF
D gene: NA; J gene: TRBJ1-6; V gene: TRBV2; clone size: NA; CDR3 DNA: TGTGCCAGCAGTGAAGCCAGATATAATTCACCCCTCCACTTT; CDR3 protein: CASSEARYNSPLHF
D gene: NA; J gene: TRBJ2-5; V gene: TRBV20-1; clone size: NA; CDR3 DNA: TGCAGTGCTAGTAGGGGCCTTTTACAAGAGACCCAGTACTTC; CDR3 protein: CSASRGLLQETQYF
D gene: TRBD1; J gene: TRBJ1-5; V gene: TRBV28; clone size: NA; CDR3 DNA: TGTGCCAGCCAGACAGGGTCGGAGCCCCAGCATTTT; CDR3 protein: CASQTGSEPQHF
D gene: TRBD1; J gene: TRBJ1-5; V gene: TRBV3-1/TRBV3-2; clone size: NA; CDR3 DNA: TGTGCCAGCAGCCCAGGGACAGGGGCTTATAGCAATCAGCCCCAGCATTTT; CDR3 protein: CASSPGTGAYSNQPQHF
D gene: TRBD1; J gene: TRBJ1-1; V gene: TRBV18; clone size: NA; CDR3 DNA: TGTGCCAGCTCACTCAACAGGGGGCTATCCGAAGCTTTCTTT; CDR3 protein: CASSLNRGLSEAFF
D gene: TRBD2; J gene: TRBJ2-7; V gene: TRBV28; clone size: NA; CDR3 DNA: TGTGCCAGCAGTTTCCTGGGACTATTGAGTTACGAGCAGTACTTC; CDR3 protein: CASSFLGLLSYEQYF
D gene: NA; J gene: TRBJ1-2; V gene: TRBV7-8; clone size: NA; CDR3 DNA: TGTGCCAGCAGCTCCAGGGAGGGCTATGGCTACACCTTC; CDR3 protein: CASSSREGYGYTF
D gene: TRBD2; J gene: TRBJ2-1; V gene: TRBV7-6; clone size: NA; CDR3 DNA: TGTGCCAGCAGCGCCCTCGGGGCGGGGGGGGCAAATGAGCAGTTCTTC; CDR3 protein: CASSALGAGGANEQFF
D gene: NA; J gene: TRBJ1-4; V gene: TRBV5-4; clone size: once; CDR3 DNA: TGTGCCAGCAGCTTGCTCAGGTACCTTGAAAAACTGTTTTTT; CDR3 protein: CASSLLRYLEKLFF